The rows below give T cell receptor beta chains drawn from one sample of a study of beta chain features in type 1 diabetes. Libraries were prepared by immunoSEQ multiplex PCR; TCRdb keeps only in-frame clonotypes and omits some of them. The profile shows some 900,000 clones, about a sixth of them singletons. Material: naive CD4+ T cells from blood. The receptors shown here come from a woman under 30 in good health. Both conserved end residues are part of each CDR3. A D gene is named only where the DNA matches it firmly. A row's size may be missing; if present it is once, few, many or a size class.

D gene: TRBD2
V gene: TRBV5-1
clone size: few
J gene: TRBJ2-5
CDR3 DNA: TGCGCCAGCAGCCCCGGGACTAGCGGGGGCGGAGAGACCCAGTACTTC
CDR3 protein: CASSPGTSGGGETQYF

D gene: TRBD2
V gene: TRBV5-4
clone size: few
J gene: TRBJ2-1
CDR3 DNA: TGTGCCAGCAGCCCAATGGTTGGGCGGGAGGTAAATGAGCAGTTCTTC
CDR3 protein: CASSPMVGREVNEQFF

D gene: TRBD2
V gene: TRBV7-2
clone size: -
J gene: TRBJ2-7
CDR3 DNA: TGTGCCAGCAGCCTACCCCGAGGGACTAGCGGGAGCTCCGAGCAGTACTTC
CDR3 protein: CASSLPRGTSGSSEQYF

D gene: TRBD2
V gene: TRBV6-5
clone size: -
J gene: TRBJ2-3
CDR3 DNA: TGTGCCAGCAGTTACTCCGGTCGCTGGGGGGGAGATACGCAGTATTTT
CDR3 protein: CASSYSGRWGGDTQYF

D gene: -
V gene: TRBV7-9
clone size: once
J gene: TRBJ2-2
CDR3 DNA: TGTGCCAGCAGCTTATGGCAGTACACCGGGGAGCTGTTTTTT
CDR3 protein: CASSLWQYTGELFF

D gene: -
V gene: TRBV20-1
clone size: -
J gene: TRBJ2-5
CDR3 DNA: TGCAGTGCTAGTATCCTGGAGACCCAGTACTTC
CDR3 protein: CSASILETQYF

D gene: -
V gene: TRBV9
clone size: few
J gene: TRBJ2-7
CDR3 DNA: TGTGCCAGCAGCGTAGGGCAGGTGAGCCACGAGCAGTACTTC
CDR3 protein: CASSVGQVSHEQYF

D gene: TRBD1
V gene: TRBV19
clone size: -
J gene: TRBJ2-1
CDR3 DNA: TGTGCCAGTAGTAGCCCCAGGGGGCGCGGGGATGAGCAGTTCTTC
CDR3 protein: CASSSPRGRGDEQFF

D gene: -
V gene: TRBV28
clone size: -
J gene: TRBJ2-3
CDR3 DNA: TGTGCCACCATCGGCGCCACAGGGTCGCGCCGAATCACAGATACGCAGTATTTT
CDR3 protein: CATIGATGSRRITDTQYF

D gene: -
V gene: TRBV5-6
clone size: -
J gene: TRBJ2-7
CDR3 DNA: TGTGCCAGCAGCCGACAGGGAGGTGATGAGCAGTACTTC
CDR3 protein: CASSRQGGDEQYF

D gene: -
V gene: TRBV15
clone size: -
J gene: TRBJ2-7
CDR3 DNA: TGTGCCACCAGCAGAGATACTGGAGGATCCTACGAGCAGTACTTC
CDR3 protein: CATSRDTGGSYEQYF

D gene: TRBD2
V gene: TRBV7-6
clone size: few
J gene: TRBJ2-7
CDR3 DNA: TGTGCCAGCAGCTTACATTTTCGGACTAGCGGGAGTTCGGTTCGAGATTACGAGCAGTACTTC
CDR3 protein: CASSLHFRTSGSSVRDYEQYF

D gene: -
V gene: TRBV21-1
clone size: -
J gene: TRBJ2-1
CDR3 DNA: TGTGCCAGCAGCAAAGTTGGGGACCCTAGCGGGGTCTACAATGAGCAGTTCTTC
CDR3 protein: CASSKVGDPSGVYNEQFF

D gene: TRBD2
V gene: TRBV28
clone size: -
J gene: TRBJ2-1
CDR3 DNA: TGTGCCAGCAGTTTAATGGGCGGGAGACCCAGTGAGCAGTTCTTC
CDR3 protein: CASSLMGGRPSEQFF

D gene: TRBD2
V gene: TRBV28
clone size: -
J gene: TRBJ2-3
CDR3 DNA: TGTGCCAGCATTACCCTTAGCGGGAACACAGATACGCAGTATTTT
CDR3 protein: CASITLSGNTDTQYF

D gene: -
V gene: TRBV4-3
clone size: -
J gene: TRBJ2-1
CDR3 DNA: TGCGCCAGCAGCCAAGTCGTTATGGGAAAAATCGACAATGAGCAGTTCTTC
CDR3 protein: CASSQVVMGKIDNEQFF

D gene: -
V gene: TRBV6-5
clone size: -
J gene: TRBJ1-1
CDR3 DNA: TGTGCCAGCAGTTACTCGAGTCCAGCGGGGGCTTTCTTT
CDR3 protein: CASSYSSPAGAFF

D gene: TRBD1
V gene: TRBV11-1
clone size: -
J gene: TRBJ1-2
CDR3 DNA: TGTGCCAGCAGCTTCCCGACAGGGAATTATGGCTACACCTTC
CDR3 protein: CASSFPTGNYGYTF

D gene: TRBD2
V gene: TRBV5-1
clone size: -
J gene: TRBJ2-1
CDR3 DNA: TGCGCCAGCAGCTTGGTGGCTAGCGGTCACAATGAGCAGTTCTTC
CDR3 protein: CASSLVASGHNEQFF

D gene: TRBD2
V gene: TRBV10-3
clone size: few
J gene: TRBJ2-3
CDR3 DNA: TGTGCCACGTACAGCGGGAGAGGGGCAGATACGCAGTATTTT
CDR3 protein: CATYSGRGADTQYF

D gene: -
V gene: TRBV9
clone size: few
J gene: TRBJ1-3
CDR3 DNA: TGTGCCAGCAGCCGAACCGCATCGAACTCTGGAAACACCATATATTTT
CDR3 protein: CASSRTASNSGNTIYF

D gene: TRBD2
V gene: TRBV23-1
clone size: -
J gene: TRBJ2-6
CDR3 DNA: TGCGCCAGTTTCGGGGGGGCGTCTGGGGCCAACGTCCTGACTTTC
CDR3 protein: CASFGGASGANVLTF